This paragraph covers one T cell receptor (beta chain) sequence. The antigen is unknown. The PCR contained 60 Vbeta and 13 Jbeta primers. Assay: immunoSEQ multiplex PCR; the TCRdb copy retains only in-frame clones and omits some. The sample has more than 80,000 clones, about three quarters seen once. The data originate from a study of cytomegalovirus exposure and HLA in healthy donors. Whole-study results and caveats: Associated with HLA alleles at 0.05 false discovery rate in a later analysis were 16,951 TCR beta sequences. Diagnosis of cytomegalovirus status made by the classifier reportedly showed high specificity and sensitivity. The productive fraction for most TCR beta V segments was about 87% or about 30% in an earlier analysis.

CDR1 is MNHNS and CDR2 is SASEGT in the germline V gene. The CDR3 is made up of 16 amino acids. V shed 4 bases and J 1 base; nucleotides not matched to a gene: 6. The sequence came from a human donor in good health. The sequenced material came from PBMCs. V usage is TRBV6-1 and J usage is TRBJ2-2; 7 nucleotides align to TRBD1. CDR3 nucleotides: TGTGCCAGCAGTGTTCCACGGGACAGGAACACCGGGGAGCTGTTTTTT. As protein: CASSVPRDRNTGELFF.